A selection of T cell receptor beta chains follows, all from one sample in a study of read filtering for tumor transcriptome and immune sequencing. Each CDR3 protein gets one entry after TCRdb re-called the reads with MiXCR. The table lists around 31,000 distinct CDR3 sequences, around 20% of them singletons. The sequencing sample was made of a population of CD138-negative cells sorted from bone marrow. The receptor source for this set is a donor at least 40 years old with multiple myeloma. Both conserved end residues are part of each CDR3. The D gene is left open where the match is weak. Not all rows give a size; the values are once, few, many and, for expanded clones, a class.

clone size | J gene | D gene | V gene | CDR3 protein | CDR3 DNA
many | TRBJ2-1 | NA | TRBV6-2/TRBV6-3 | CASSSPTSTPYNEQFF | TGTGCCAGCAGTTCACCGACTTCTACCCCTTACAATGAGCAGTTCTTC
few | TRBJ1-2 | NA | TRBV6-1 | CASDDTGHYGYTF | TGTGCCAGTGATGACACAGGTCACTATGGCTACACCTTC
many | TRBJ2-2 | TRBD2 | TRBV19 | CASSVPGLDYTGELFF | TGTGCCAGTAGTGTACCGGGACTAGATTACACCGGGGAGCTGTTTTTT
many | TRBJ1-2 | TRBD1 | TRBV6-2/TRBV6-3 | CASSSPPDRGRGYTF | TGTGCCAGCAGTTCCCCTCCGGACAGGGGGCGAGGCTACACCTTC
NA | TRBJ2-7 | NA | TRBV15 | CATSNYGGAYEQYF | TGTGCCACCAGCAATTACGGCGGAGCCTACGAGCAGTACTTC
many | TRBJ2-5 | TRBD1 | TRBV7-8 | CASSARDRLQETQYF | TGTGCCAGCAGCGCAAGGGACAGGCTCCAAGAGACCCAGTACTTC
medium-sized | TRBJ2-1 | NA | TRBV20-1 | CSAVRGQRVYNEQFF | TGCAGTGCTGTCCGAGGACAGCGGGTTTACAATGAGCAGTTCTTC
many | TRBJ1-1 | NA | TRBV19 | CASSTDWINTEAFF | TGTGCCAGTAGCACGGACTGGATAAACACTGAAGCTTTCTTT
many | TRBJ1-5 | NA | TRBV28 | CASSLRGEPQHF | TGTGCCAGCAGTTTACGGGGAGAACCCCAGCATTTT
few | TRBJ2-5 | NA | TRBV18 | CASSPGAGETQYF | TGTGCCAGCTCACCCGGCGCCGGGGAGACCCAGTACTTC
many | TRBJ1-5 | NA | TRBV4-1 | CASSQEAELSPQHF | TGCGCCAGCAGCCAAGAGGCGGAACTCTCCCCCCAGCATTTT
many | TRBJ2-3 | NA | TRBV29-1 | CSASWGALAPDTQYF | TGCAGCGCTTCCTGGGGGGCGCTGGCTCCAGATACGCAGTATTTT
many | TRBJ2-4 | TRBD2 | TRBV14 | CASSPFTSVPAKNIQYF | TGTGCCAGCAGCCCATTCACTAGCGTCCCAGCCAAAAACATTCAGTACTTC
many | TRBJ2-1 | TRBD2 | TRBV27 | CASQSGGRDEQFF | TGTGCCAGTCAATCAGGTGGGAGGGATGAGCAGTTCTTC
many | TRBJ1-2 | NA | TRBV2 | CASKGTPGIGYGYTF | TGTGCCAGCAAAGGGACCCCTGGCATCGGCTATGGCTACACCTTC
many | TRBJ2-1 | TRBD2 | TRBV4-1 | CASSQGGYEQFF | TGCGCCAGCAGCCAGGGGGGGTATGAGCAGTTCTTC
many | TRBJ2-3 | TRBD1 | TRBV24-1 | CATSDGTARNTDTQYF | TGTGCCACCAGTGATGGGACAGCCAGGAACACAGATACGCAGTATTTT
many | TRBJ1-1 | TRBD1 | TRBV29-1 | CSGGDRGGTEAFF | TGCAGCGGGGGGGACAGGGGCGGAACTGAAGCTTTCTTT
many | TRBJ1-1 | TRBD1 | TRBV28 | CASSFPGTGETEAFF | TGTGCCAGCAGTTTCCCCGGGACAGGGGAGACTGAAGCTTTCTTT
many | TRBJ1-4 | NA | TRBV28 | CATDNNEKLFF | TGTGCCACCGATAATAATGAAAAACTGTTTTTT
many | TRBJ1-1 | TRBD1 | TRBV5-1 | CASSRSGTGGRGTEAFF | TGCGCCAGCAGCAGGTCCGGGACAGGGGGCAGAGGCACTGAAGCTTTCTTT
many | TRBJ2-2 | NA | TRBV20-1 | CSARDQARAGNTGELFF | TGCAGTGCTAGAGATCAAGCTAGAGCGGGGAACACCGGGGAGCTGTTTTTT
NA | TRBJ2-3 | NA | TRBV2 | CASSGDNADTQYF | TGCGCCAGCAGCGGGGACAACGCAGATACGCAGTATTTT
many | TRBJ2-1 | NA | TRBV6-5 | CASRPLNSYNEQFF | TGTGCCAGCAGACCCTTAAACTCCTACAATGAGCAGTTCTTC
many | TRBJ1-5 | NA | TRBV27 | CASSLNRNSNQPQHF | TGTGCCAGCAGTCTGAACAGGAATAGCAATCAGCCCCAGCATTTT
many | TRBJ2-7 | TRBD2 | TRBV11-2 | CASSRGVEQYF | TGTGCCAGCAGCCGGGGGGTCGAGCAGTACTTC
many | TRBJ2-2 | TRBD1 | TRBV11-1 | CASSGSRGLAYGELFF | TGTGCCAGCAGCGGGAGCAGGGGGCTCGCTTACGGGGAGCTGTTTTTT
few | TRBJ2-7 | NA | TRBV5-5 | CASSLGLLTYEQYF | TGTGCCAGCAGCTTGGGACTCCTAACCTACGAGCAGTACTTC
NA | TRBJ2-7 | NA | TRBV5-1 | CASSLSYRDTTDRVLSGEQYF | TGCGCCAGCAGCTTGTCCTATCGGGACACCACCGACCGGGTGCTCTCCGGCGAGCAGTACTTC
NA | TRBJ2-3 | NA | TRBV7-2 | CAHLWSGPTTSDTQYF | TGTGCCCACCTCTGGTCGGGGCCGACCACGTCCGATACGCAGTATTTT
many | TRBJ2-7 | NA | TRBV28 | CASSSSLNRWGYEQYF | TGTGCCAGCAGTTCCTCACTTAACAGGTGGGGGTACGAGCAGTACTTC
few | TRBJ2-7 | TRBD1 | TRBV2 | CASKGQGHEQYF | TGTGCCAGCAAAGGACAGGGGCACGAGCAGTACTTC
many | TRBJ2-5 | TRBD1 | TRBV20-1 | CSATGQGTSQETQYF | TGCAGTGCTACGGGACAGGGGACATCGCAAGAGACCCAGTACTTC
many | TRBJ2-7 | NA | TRBV5-1 | CASSFVSAAYEQYF | TGCGCCAGCAGCTTTGTGTCAGCTGCCTACGAGCAGTACTTC
many | TRBJ2-7 | TRBD1 | TRBV5-5 | CASSLWGQGEQYF | TGTGCCAGCAGCTTGTGGGGACAGGGCGAGCAGTACTTC
many | TRBJ2-3 | TRBD2 | TRBV5-6 | CASTGLAGGNTQYF | TGTGCCAGCACGGGACTAGCGGGAGGAAATACGCAGTATTTT
many | TRBJ2-7 | TRBD2 | TRBV5-5 | CASSSLAGPYEQYF | TGTGCCAGCAGTTCTCTAGCGGGCCCCTACGAGCAGTACTTC
many | TRBJ1-2 | NA | TRBV6-6 | CASSPIEGYGYTF | TGTGCCAGCAGCCCGATAGAGGGGTATGGTTACACCTTC
few | TRBJ2-3 | NA | TRBV24-1 | CATSDITDTQYF | TGTGCCACCAGTGACATAACAGATACGCAGTATTTT
NA | TRBJ1-5 | NA | TRBV30 | CAWSVRSNQPQHF | TGTGCCTGGAGTGTACGTAGCAATCAGCCCCAGCATTTT
many | TRBJ2-3 | NA | TRBV12-3/TRBV12-4 | CASSFSDTQYF | TGTGCCAGCAGTTTTTCAGATACGCAGTATTTT
NA | TRBJ2-3 | TRBD2 | TRBV14 | CGSSRGRVTDSQYF | TGTGGCAGCAGCCGCGGGAGGGTCACAGATTCGCAGTATTTT
many | TRBJ2-7 | TRBD1 | TRBV19 | CAIIGTVQGEIPYEQYF | TGTGCCATCATAGGGACCGTACAGGGGGAAATCCCCTACGAGCAGTACTTC
many | TRBJ2-5 | TRBD1 | TRBV29-1 | CSAMTGIGETQYF | TGCAGCGCCATGACAGGGATTGGAGAGACCCAGTACTTC
many | TRBJ1-4 | NA | TRBV28 | CASRPGGGREKLFF | TGTGCCAGCAGGCCCGGGGGGGGACGAGAAAAACTGTTTTTT
many | TRBJ2-3 | NA | TRBV6-5 | CASSYRGAYTDTQYF | TGTGCCAGCAGTTACCGGGGGGCATACACAGATACGCAGTATTTT
many | TRBJ2-3 | TRBD1 | TRBV12-3/TRBV12-4 | CASSSRQGSTDTQYF | TGTGCCAGCAGTTCCAGACAGGGGAGCACAGATACGCAGTATTTT
many | TRBJ2-1 | NA | TRBV11-2 | CASSSGLGNEQFF | TGTGCCAGCAGCTCCGGACTCGGCAATGAGCAGTTCTTC
many | TRBJ2-3 | NA | TRBV7-2 | CASSLAGPTDTQYF | TGTGCCAGCAGCTTAGCGGGCCCCACAGATACGCAGTATTTT
many | TRBJ2-5 | NA | TRBV15 | CATSRGVYQETQYF | TGTGCCACCAGCAGAGGTGTGTACCAAGAGACCCAGTACTTC
many | TRBJ1-5 | NA | TRBV19 | CASSPGRQNQPQHF | TGTGCCAGTAGTCCGGGACGTCAAAATCAGCCCCAGCATTTT
NA | TRBJ2-7 | NA | TRBV19 | CASSLRQTYEQYF | TGTGCCAGCTCATTGCGACAGACCTACGAGCAGTACTTC
once | TRBJ2-1 | TRBD1 | TRBV30 | CAWSVGQGRNGQLF | TGTGCCTGGAGTGTGGGACAGGGAAGAAATGGGCAGCTCTTC
many | TRBJ2-7 | TRBD2 | TRBV7-8 | CASSLSGSGYEQYF | TGTGCCAGCAGCCTTAGCGGGAGCGGGTACGAGCAGTACTTC
few | TRBJ1-6 | NA | TRBV27 | CASSLLVTSPLHF | TGTGCCAGCAGTTTATTGGTAACTTCACCCCTCCACTTT